The entry below describes one T cell receptor (beta chain). It lacks a known antigen. Per-base quality was not reported, and no clone a single base away is much larger than it. These data belong to a study of early T cells in non-severe SARS-CoV-2 infection (dated by TCRdb to 2020 to 2023). With regard to the full study: Because TCR sequencing relied on bulk RNA taken from unsorted whole blood, pairing of alpha and beta chains was not possible.

Libraries came from 5' RACE. The data were produced on a NextSeq 500. Unique molecular identifiers were attached to individual cDNA molecules in the TCR library protocol so that sequencing error and PCR bias could be corrected. TCR alpha and beta chains were both sequenced, and the abundances of alpha and beta sequences in each sample were closely correlated with each other. Under the source paper's analysis protocol: V gene, J gene and CDR3 annotation of TCR sequences was performed with Decombinator V4. Expanded TCRs were defined as changing significantly between any two time points under a Poisson model with p below 0.0001. TCR abundances were normalised to the total number of TCRs sequenced per sample and were expressed as counts per million. TRAV1-2 paired with TRAJ12, TRAJ20 or TRAJ33 defined MAIT TCRs, while TRAV10 paired with TRAJ18 defined iNKT TCRs. VDJdb, accessed 1 November 2021, was searched for CMV, EBV and SARS-CoV-2 annotated TCRs, excluding TCRs annotated for multiple antigens. TCRdb itself trimmed the public reads at Q25 with fastp, ran MiXCR and retained productive beta chains. CDR3 protein sequences are deduplicated, and each keeps its most common genes and DNA. These V and J calls derive from TCRdb rather than the authors' analysis. The table for this sample lists more than 85,000 distinct CDR3 sequences; about an eighth of them were counted only once. The ten largest clones take up approximately 6.4% of the sample.

A case-control design nested within a healthcare worker cohort in London, UK, was used, with weekly nasopharyngeal swab PCR tests and blood sampling performed. Healthcare workers were recruited between 23 and 31 March 2020, during the week of the UK lockdown, and were followed weekly for up to about 15 weeks. Based on the germline V gene, the CDR1 and CDR2 sequences are SQVTM and ANQGSEA. Measured from the cysteine to the phenylalanine, the CDR3 is 12 residues long. This entry keeps only the CDR3 DNA: 36 bases, framed from base 1. Relative to germline, V is 4 bases shorter and J is 2 bases shorter, with 7 bases between their ends. Results and caveats for the whole study, not just this receptor: VDJdb matching was skewed toward anti-spike CD8 responses and likely underestimated virus-specific expansions, missing private and CD4 specificities.

The TCR was taken from an adult who was a healthcare worker with PCR-confirmed SARS-CoV-2 infection or an uninfected control (not recorded which). Sample: whole blood. The chain is encoded by TRBV29-1 joined to TRBJ2-3; the D segment cannot be called with confidence. The DNA is as follows: TGCAGCGTTGCGGACCCCACAGATACGCAGTATTTT. Translation gives CSVADPTDTQYF.